This TCR beta chain derives from a study of blood T cell repertoires in COVID-19. On the study more broadly: The United States, Italy and Spain supplied acute and convalescent COVID-19 samples. PBMCs, B-cell-depleted T cells, or T cells were the source of the cDNA or gDNA that made up the material.

The assay was immunoSEQ multiplex PCR, and TCRdb's table has in-frame clones only and misses some. The repertoire consists of hundreds of thousands of clones, with roughly 88% occurring once and the leading ten covering 1.4%. The length of the CDR3 is 14 residues. The germline CDR1 and CDR2 sequences are SGHTA and FQGNSA. V lost 5 bases and J 6 bases, leaving 14 bases between the germline ends. The specimen sequenced was peripheral blood. The rearrangement joins TRBV7-2 to TRBJ1-5; possible D gene TRBD1, 5 bases. This TCR was recovered from a woman in her twenties or thirties with active or convalescent COVID-19. Here the CDR3 DNA reads TGTGCCAGCAGCCTCGGGGGGTCGGGTCAGCCCCAGCATTTT. Amino acids: CASSLGGSGQPQHF.